What follows are 2 T cell receptor beta chains derived from one specimen sequenced in a study of T cell responses to AZD1222 COVID-19 vaccine. Clones were read by immunoSEQ multiplex PCR, and TCRdb kept only the in-frame ones, dropping some. This table holds 50,000 to 65,000 clones, around 90% found once. Material: peripheral blood, obtained on day 0 of AZD1222 vaccination. The receptors were sampled from an adult in good health.

This rearrangement joins TRBV28 to TRBJ1-4; D is unresolved. Trimming shortened V by 5 bases and J by 5 bases, and 9 bases separated the two germline ends. Germline V CDR1 and CDR2: MDHEN, SYDVKM. CDR3 length: 13 residues. The CDR3 coding sequence is TGTGCCAGCAGTCCGCCGACCAATGAAAAACTGTTTTTT. As protein: CASSPPTNEKLFF.

This clone was seen only once. The V and J genes are TRBV10-3 and TRBJ1-2; D remains unclear. This CDR3 is built from 14 residues. Germline-derived CDR1 and CDR2 are ENHRY and SYGVKD. The V and J ends lost 2 bases and 2 bases respectively, with 9 bases between them. CDR3 bases: TGTGCCATCAGTGAGCAGGATTTGAACTATGGCTACACCTTC. Amino acid sequence: CAISEQDLNYGYTF.